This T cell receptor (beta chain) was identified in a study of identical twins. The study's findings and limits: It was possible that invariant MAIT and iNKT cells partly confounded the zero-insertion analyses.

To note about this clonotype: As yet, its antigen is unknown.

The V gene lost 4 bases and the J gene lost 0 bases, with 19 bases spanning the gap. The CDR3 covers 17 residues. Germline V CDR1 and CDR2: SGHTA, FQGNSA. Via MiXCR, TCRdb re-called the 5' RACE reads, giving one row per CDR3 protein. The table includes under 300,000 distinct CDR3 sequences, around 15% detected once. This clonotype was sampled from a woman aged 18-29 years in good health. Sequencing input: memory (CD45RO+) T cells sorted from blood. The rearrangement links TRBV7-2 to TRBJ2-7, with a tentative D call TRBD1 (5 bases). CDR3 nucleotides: TGTGCCAGCAGCTCTCAGAGATGGGGCAAAAGCTCCTACGAGCAGTACTTC. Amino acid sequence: CASSSQRWGKSSYEQYF.